A single sample is the source of the 29 T cell receptor beta chains below, sequenced in a study of cytomegalovirus exposure and HLA in healthy donors. Data came from immunoSEQ multiplex PCR; TCRdb stores just in-frame clones and leaves some out. Here the sample spans 250,000 to 400,000 clones, roughly 86% being singletons. Input material: PBMCs. The receptor set was obtained from a man aged 25 to 40 in good health and CMV-seronegative.

This clone was observed a single time. Other DNA sequences in the sample encode the same CDR3. V and J are TRBV5-1 and TRBJ2-7; 9 bases are shared with TRBD1. The CDR3 runs to 15 residues. Trimming cost V 0 bases and J 2 bases; bases outside gene matches: 3. Germline V CDR1 and CDR2: SGHRS, YFSETQ. The CDR3 DNA reads as TGCGCCAGCAGCTTGGCCGGGACAGGGACCTACGAGCAGTACTTC. Amino acid sequence: CASSLAGTGTYEQYF.

V gene TRBV2 combines with J gene TRBJ2-1; TRBD2 matches 9 bases. The CDR3 runs 15 residues. Germline lookup yields CDR1 SNHLY and CDR2 FYNNEI. V lost 1 base to trimming and J lost 8 bases; unmatched junction nucleotides: 6. CDR3 in DNA: TGTGCCAGCAGTGAAGGCGGGGGGGCCTTATATGAGCAGTTCTTC. This sequence encodes CASSEGGGALYEQFF.

The V gene is TRBV30, the J gene TRBJ1-6; tentatively, D is TRBD1 (6 bases). The germline CDR1 and CDR2 sequences are GTSNPN and SVGIG (reference sequence). The CDR3 runs to 14 residues. V shed 3 bases and J shed 4 bases, with 10 bases lying between them. CDR3 coding DNA: TGTGCCTGGAGCGGGACAAGGTATAATTCACCCCTCCACTTT. This encodes CAWSGTRYNSPLHF.

This chain uses TRBV27 with TRBJ1-5; D gene ambiguous. Per the germline V gene, CDR1 is MNHEY and CDR2 is SMNVEV (reference sequence). The CDR3 runs to 13 residues. V lost 6 bases, J lost 4 bases, and 10 bases lay in between. The CDR3 sequence: CASSPQRNQPQHF. In DNA, the CDR3 is TGTGCCAGCAGCCCGCAGAGGAATCAGCCCCAGCATTTT.

This clone was detected once. The genes are TRBV2 and TRBJ2-5; D is possibly TRBD2 (6 bases). Trimming left V 3 bases short and J 4 bases short, with 12 bases between. CDR1 and CDR2 (germline): SNHLY, FYNNEI. CDR3 length equals 14 residues. CDR3 region: CASSDPGGRETQYF. CDR3 nucleotide sequence: TGTGCCAGCAGTGACCCCGGGGGAAGAGAGACCCAGTACTTC.

The chain is built from TRBV19 and TRBJ1-1, with D maybe TRBD1 (6 bases). Germline-derived CDR1 and CDR2 are LNHDA and SQIVND (reference sequence). This CDR3 has 16 amino acids. The germline V and J ends were trimmed by 3 bases and 3 bases, with 17 bases remaining between them. CDR3 protein: CASSILSGQYHTEAFF. The CDR3 nucleotides are TGTGCCAGTAGTATTCTGTCCGGACAGTACCACACTGAAGCTTTCTTT.

The chain recombines TRBV9 with TRBJ2-3; no clear D. This CDR3 comprises 12 residues. Between the trimmed V and J ends, which lost 2 bases and 5 bases, there was a span of 6 bases. Germline values: CDR1 SGDLS, CDR2 YYNGEE. This chain's CDR3 is CASSVLGDTQYF. The DNA for the CDR3 is TGTGCCAGCAGCGTTCTCGGAGATACGCAGTATTTT.

The rearrangement uses TRBV5-5 and TRBJ2-7; the match to TRBD2 covers 12 bases. The junction had 14 bases not matched to a gene; V was cut back by 4 bases and J by 3 bases. CDR3 size: 18 residues. Germline V gene sequence: CDR1 SGHKS, CDR2 YYEKEE (reference sequence). Written as DNA, the CDR3 is TGTGCCAGCAGCCCCCTCTTCGGGGAGACTAGCGGGGGCTACGAGCAGTACTTC. Amino acids: CASSPLFGETSGGYEQYF.

The chain uses TRBV18 and TRBJ1-5, with 10 bases matching TRBD1. With 1 base clipped from V and 0 bases from J, the junction kept 12 bases outside the gene matches. This CDR3 spans 20 amino acids. CDR1 KGHSH and CDR2 LQKENI come from the germline V gene. CDR3 nucleotide sequence: TGTGCCAGCTCACCACTCACTGGGACAGGGGCTTCGAATAGCAATCAGCCCCAGCATTTT. This gives the protein CASSPLTGTGASNSNQPQHF.

The chain uses TRBV7-9 and TRBJ1-4; perhaps TRBD1 as D (6 bases). Germline CDR1 is SEHNR and CDR2 is FQNEAQ (reference sequence). Trimming shortened V by 2 bases and J by 2 bases, and 9 bases separated the two germline ends. CDR3 length equals 15 residues. The CDR3 here is CASSLSGATNEKLFF. CDR3 DNA: TGTGCCAGCAGCTTATCAGGGGCTACTAATGAAAAACTGTTTTTT. Based on the CDR3 plus reference TRBV7-9 and TRBJ1-4, the full variable domain is DTGVSQNPRHKITKRGQNVTFRCDPISEHNRLYWYRQTLGQGPEFLTYFQNEAQLEKSRLLSDRFSAERPKGSFSTLEIQRTEQGDSAMYLCASSLSGATNEKLFFGSGTQLSVL.

The chain combines TRBV6-5 with TRBJ1-3; 7 bases align to TRBD1. V lost 10 bases to trimming and J lost 0 bases; unmatched junction nucleotides: 9. The CDR3 has 15 residues. The V gene's germline CDR1 is MNHEY and CDR2 SVGAGI. The CDR3 nucleotides read TGTGCCACCACAACCTGGGACAGCTCTGGAAACACCATATATTTT. Residues: CATTTWDSSGNTIYF.

The rearrangement joins TRBV2 to TRBJ1-6, with 9 bases lining up with TRBD1. The CDR3 sequence is 16 residues long. CDR1 is SNHLY, CDR2 FYNNEI, per germline. The V segment lost 5 bases and the J segment 5 bases; nucleotides outside the gene matches: 7. CDR3 in amino acids: CASSIPTGGHNSPLHF. The CDR3 bases are TGTGCCAGCAGTATTCCCACAGGGGGCCATAATTCACCCCTCCACTTT. The complete variable domain, with remaining parts taken from reference TRBV2 and TRBJ1-6, reads EPEVTQTPSHQVTQMGQEVILRCVPISNHLYFYWYRQILGQKVEFLVSFYNNEISEKSEIFDDQFSVERPDGSNFTLKIRSTKLEDSAMYFCASSIPTGGHNSPLHFGNGTRLTVT.

This rearrangement joins TRBV5-1 to TRBJ1-2, with D perhaps TRBD1 (5 bases). Trimming stripped 4 bases from V and 4 bases from J, with 17 bases between. The CDR3 loop spans 15 amino acids. Germline V gene data show CDR1 as SGHRS and CDR2 as YFSETQ. Written as DNA, the CDR3 is TGCGCCAGCAGCCTCCCCGGGGGTACAAGCTATGGCTACACCTTC. Amino acids: CASSLPGGTSYGYTF.

The rearrangement joins TRBV4-1 to TRBJ1-6, with a tentative D call TRBD1 (5 bases). Germline V gene data show CDR1 as MGHRA and CDR2 as YSYEKL. The V and J ends lost 5 bases and 0 bases respectively, with 20 bases between them. The length of the CDR3 is 19 residues. Here the CDR3 reads CASSYNGGGTSSYNSPLHF. CDR3 DNA: TGCGCCAGCAGCTACAACGGCGGGGGGACTAGCTCCTATAATTCACCCCTCCACTTT.

The chain recombines TRBV18 with TRBJ1-1; D may be TRBD1 (5 bases). Germline CDR1 and CDR2: KGHSH and LQKENI. The V and J ends lost 2 bases and 3 bases respectively, with 7 bases between them. The length of the CDR3 is 13 residues. The CDR3 loop is CASSPGRDTEAFF. The CDR3 bases are TGTGCCAGCTCACCAGGCAGGGACACTGAAGCTTTCTTT.

This chain uses TRBV2 with TRBJ1-4; 10 nucleotides match TRBD1. V lost 2 bases and J lost 7; bases outside the gene matches: 4. CDR3 size: 15 residues. CDR1 SNHLY and CDR2 FYNNEI come from the germline V gene. Here the CDR3 DNA reads TGTGCCAGCAGTGAAACCGGGACAGGGGCTGAAAAACTGTTTTTT. Translated, it gives CASSETGTGAEKLFF.

The V and J genes are TRBV5-5 and TRBJ2-5; perhaps TRBD2 as D (6 bases). The CDR3 consists of 14 residues. Germline CDR1 and CDR2: SGHKS and YYEKEE (reference sequence). V shed 4 bases and J shed 3 bases, with 13 bases lying between them. The CDR3: CASSAWDLEETQYF. The CDR3 nucleotides are TGTGCCAGCAGCGCCTGGGACTTGGAAGAGACCCAGTACTTC.

CDR3 amino acids: CASSLGDYSQETQYF. The CDR3 DNA sequence: TGCGCCAGCAGCTTAGGGGACTACAGCCAAGAGACCCAGTACTTC. V gene TRBV5-1 combines with J gene TRBJ2-5; 7 positions agree with TRBD2. Germline CDR1 reads SGHRS; CDR2 reads YFSETQ. This CDR3 has 15 residues. The junction had 5 bases not matched to a gene; V was cut back by 2 bases and J by 1 base. Based on the CDR3 plus reference TRBV5-1 and TRBJ2-5, the full variable domain is KAGVTQTPRYLIKTRGQQVTLSCSPISGHRSVSWYQQTPGQGLQFLFEYFSETQRNKGNFPGRFSGRQFSNSRSEMNVSTLELGDSALYLCASSLGDYSQETQYFGPGTRLLVL.

This chain links TRBV7-9 with TRBJ1-1; 8 bases fit TRBD1. V shed 3 bases and J 11 bases; nucleotides not matched to a gene: 2. The CDR3 sequence is 11 residues long. Germline V gene data show CDR1 as SEHNR and CDR2 as FQNEAQ (reference sequence). In nucleotides, the CDR3 is TGTGCCAGCAGCTTGGACAGGGAGGCTTTCTTT. This translates into CASSLDREAFF.

The rearrangement joins TRBV12-5 to TRBJ1-3, with D tentatively TRBD1 (6 bases). This CDR3 comprises 17 residues. CDR1 and CDR2 (germline): LGHNT, FRNRAP. Trimming removed 5 bases at V and 4 bases at J, with 21 bases between. CDR3 residues: CASGQEQGRVYGNTIYF. Here the CDR3 DNA reads TGTGCTAGTGGTCAAGAACAGGGACGTGTCTACGGAAACACCATATATTTT. The full variable domain, rest sourced from reference TRBV12-5 and TRBJ1-3, is DARVTQTPRHKVTEMGQEVTMRCQPILGHNTVFWYRQTMMQGLELLAYFRNRAPLDDSGMPKDRFSAEMPDATLATLKIQPSEPRDSAVYFCASGQEQGRVYGNTIYFGEGSWLTVV.

J is TRBJ2-3 and V is TRBV6-6; 7 nucleotides agree with TRBD2. V gave up 2 bases and J gave up 5 bases; unmatched junction bases: 7. This CDR3 is 15 amino acids long. Germline V lookup: CDR1 MNHNY, CDR2 SVGAGI (reference sequence). CDR3 bases: TGTGCCAGCAGTTACCTCATAGCGGGCGGAGATACGCAGTATTTT. The encoded protein is CASSYLIAGGDTQYF.

CDR3 amino acids: CASSPGGRTYEQYF. The CDR3 DNA follows: TGTGCCAGCAGTCCGGGCGGGAGGACCTACGAGCAGTACTTC. This chain uses TRBV6-5 with TRBJ2-7; 8 bases map to TRBD2. The CDR3 covers 14 residues. Germline values: CDR1 MNHEY, CDR2 SVGAGI. The V and J ends lost 5 bases and 2 bases, in that order; junction bases with no gene match: 5.

This clone was detected only once. CDR3 DNA: TGTGCCAGCAGCTTAGTGGGCAGGGGCTCTGGAAACACCATATATTTT. As protein: CASSLVGRGSGNTIYF. V and J are TRBV11-2 and TRBJ1-3; weak D call: TRBD1 (6 bases). The CDR3 contains 16 residues. Trimming took 1 base from V and 0 from J, leaving 10 bases between them. Germline loops: CDR1 SGHAT, CDR2 FQNNGV.

The gene calls are TRBV12-5 and TRBJ2-7; 7 bases match TRBD1. Unmatched junction bases numbered 10, after V lost 0 bases and J lost 2 bases. Germline CDR1 reads LGHNT; CDR2 reads FRNRAP. This CDR3 region has 17 residues. DNA for the CDR3: TGTGCTAGTGGTTTGGTACTTCCCGACAGGGTGGCCTACGAGCAGTACTTC. Residues: CASGLVLPDRVAYEQYF.

The chain is built from TRBV30 and TRBJ2-7, with D hard to call. The CDR3 spans 12 residues. The V gene's germline CDR1 is GTSNPN and CDR2 SVGIG (reference sequence). V was clipped by 2 bases and J by 4 bases, with 9 bases between them. For the CDR3, the DNA is TGTGCCTGGAGTTCACTTTGGTACGAGCAGTACTTC. Amino acid sequence: CAWSSLWYEQYF.

The chain links TRBV14 to TRBJ1-1; 9 bases line up with TRBD1. V lost 3 bases to trimming and J lost 4 bases; unmatched junction nucleotides: 6. The CDR3 is 15 amino acids. Germline lookup yields CDR1 SGHDN and CDR2 FVKESK. The CDR3 loop reads CASSHRTGAATEAFF. CDR3 nucleotide sequence: TGTGCCAGCAGCCACCGGACAGGGGCGGCCACTGAAGCTTTCTTT.

CDR3 loop: CASSLGGGGTDTQYF. As DNA, the CDR3 is TGTGCCAGCAGCTTGGGAGGCGGGGGAACAGATACGCAGTATTTT. V is TRBV5-6 and J is TRBJ2-3, with TRBD2 identical over 7 bases. The germline V gene has CDR1 SGHDT and CDR2 YYEEEE. This CDR3 region has 15 residues. J was trimmed by 3 bases and V by 0 bases; bases with no gene match: 4.

V usage is TRBV19 and J usage is TRBJ1-3, with D possibly TRBD1 on 5 matching bases. The germline V gene has CDR1 LNHDA and CDR2 SQIVND (reference sequence). Trimming removed 8 bases from V and 0 bases from J, with 14 bases in between. There are 15 residues in the CDR3. This chain's CDR3 is CASRRGDSSGNTIYF. The CDR3 region has the DNA TGTGCCAGTCGTCGGGGGGATTCCTCTGGAAACACCATATATTTT.

This clone was recorded only once. J is TRBJ2-2 and V is TRBV11-3, with TRBD1 matching over 8 bases. The J segment lost 8 bases and the V segment lost 5 bases, leaving 7 bases of the junction unmatched. Per the germline V gene, CDR1 is SGHNT and CDR2 is YENEEA. The CDR3 spans 14 residues. CDR3 region: CASSLNRGRGELFF. The CDR3 region has the DNA TGTGCCAGCAGCCTAAACAGGGGGAGAGGGGAGCTGTTTTTT.